The entry that follows covers one TCR beta chain sequence. Seattle participants joined during active infection and were tracked over time. The sample originates from a study of blood T cell repertoires in COVID-19. Study at large: Spain, Italy and the United States supplied samples that represented acute and convalescent COVID-19.

The ends were cut back, 6 bases at V and 3 bases at J, with 12 bases in the middle. The germline V gene has CDR1 LNHDA and CDR2 SQIVND (reference sequence). The CDR3 spans 13 residues. Some clones are missing from TCRdb's copy, which holds only in-frame ones; the method was immunoSEQ multiplex PCR. Of fewer than 300,000 clones listed, roughly nine tenths are singletons. V usage is TRBV19 and J usage is TRBJ2-7; D remains unclear. The receptor was derived from a woman in her 30s with COVID-19, enrolled during active disease. Sequences were obtained from peripheral blood. Here the CDR3 reads CASREGRSYEQYF. CDR3 in DNA: TGTGCCAGTAGAGAAGGAAGGAGCTACGAGCAGTACTTC.